This TCR beta chain was recorded in a study of post-analysis software for immune sequencing data. Overall study: The courses of disease that were included comprised relapsing-remitting, secondary progressive and progressive-relapsing multiple sclerosis. Overall study results and limits: The authors found that F measure strongly co-clustered same-batch samples. Diversity measured as normalized Chao1 was significantly lower in multiple sclerosis patients than in controls. In patients, about 5 TRBV segments were more frequent than in controls, with TRBV5-6, TRBV5-1 and TRBV20-1 among them.

There are 13 residues in the CDR3. The library was made from cDNA and included unique molecular identifiers. TCRdb itself ran the PCR reads through MiXCR, one entry per CDR3 protein. The sample holds about 770,000 distinct CDR3 sequences, more than 45% seen once. This clonotype was seen only a few times. Its antigen is undetermined. The rearrangement links TRBV21-1 to TRBJ2-4. TRBV21-1 is recorded as a pseudogene. The sample was blood. The clonotype originates from a girl aged 10-17 years with multiple sclerosis. The CDR3 reads CASAAQRKNIQYF. The CDR3 nucleotides read TGTGCCAGCGCAGCGCAGCGCAAAAACATTCAGTACTTC.